Presented here are 28 T cell receptor beta chains from one specimen sequenced in a study of cytomegalovirus exposure and HLA in healthy donors. Libraries were prepared by immunoSEQ multiplex PCR; TCRdb keeps only in-frame clonotypes and omits some of them. Of 150,000 to 180,000 clones in the sample, around 84% were seen once. The specimen was PBMCs. The origin of the receptors is a human donor in good health.

The chain is built from TRBV19 and TRBJ2-3; no clear D gene. Germline values: CDR1 LNHDA, CDR2 SQIVND (reference sequence). The germline V and J ends were trimmed by 3 bases and 6 bases, with 16 bases remaining between them. This CDR3 region has 15 residues. CDR3 nucleotide sequence: TGTGCCAGTAGTATCAACGGTCAGGCAGCCGATACGCAGTATTTT. Translating it yields CASSINGQAADTQYF. Variable domain in full (rest from reference TRBV19 and TRBJ2-3): DGGITQSPKYLFRKEGQNVTLSCEQNLNHDAMYWYRQDPGQGLRLIYYSQIVNDFQKGDIAEGYSVSREKKESFPLTVTSAQKNPTAFYLCASSINGQAADTQYFGPGTRLTVL.

The chain carries TRBV12-5 and TRBJ2-2, with 8 bases lining up with TRBD2. Germline V gene data show CDR1 as LGHNT and CDR2 as FRNRAP. Trimming at V came to 6 bases and at J to 6 bases, leaving 9 bases not matched to a gene. The CDR3 contains 15 residues. In DNA form, the CDR3 reads TGTGCTAGTGGATCTAGCGGGTGGTCCTCCGGGGAGCTGTTTTTT. Its translation is CASGSSGWSSGELFF.

Here the CDR3 DNA reads TGTGCCAGCAGTGCGGACAGGGTGGGGAACACTGAAGCTTTCTTT. It specifies CASSADRVGNTEAFF. The chain has TRBV2 and TRBJ1-1; 8 nucleotides agree with TRBD1. Looked up from germline, CDR1 is SNHLY and CDR2 is FYNNEI. The CDR3 is made up of 15 amino acids. Trimming cost V 4 bases and J 1 base; bases outside gene matches: 5. The whole variable domain, filled in from reference TRBV2 and TRBJ1-1, reads EPEVTQTPSHQVTQMGQEVILRCVPISNHLYFYWYRQILGQKVEFLVSFYNNEISEKSEIFDDQFSVERPDGSNFTLKIRSTKLEDSAMYFCASSADRVGNTEAFFGQGTRLTVV.

This chain connects TRBV18 to TRBJ2-5; 13 bases match TRBD2. In germline, CDR1 is KGHSH, CDR2 LQKENI. The CDR3 contains 15 residues. The V segment lost 2 bases and the J segment 6 bases; nucleotides outside the gene matches: 3. The CDR3 spells CASSPTLAGGKTQYF. The DNA of the CDR3 is TGTGCCAGCTCACCAACACTAGCGGGGGGGAAGACCCAGTACTTC.

This chain joins TRBV2 and TRBJ2-1, with 7 bases identical to TRBD2. Germline CDR1 is SNHLY and CDR2 is FYNNEI. The CDR3 sequence is 14 residues long. V lost 5 bases, J lost 5 bases, and 6 bases stayed unmatched. CDR3 bases: TGTGCCAGCAGTCTCCTCGCGGGGGACAATGAGCAGTTCTTC. Translating gives CASSLLAGDNEQFF.

The chain joins TRBV5-4 to TRBJ1-4, with unresolved D. Trimming took off 10 bases at V and 8 bases at J, with 15 bases between the two ends. The CDR3 is 12 amino acids. CDR1 and CDR2 from the germline V gene are SGHNT and YYREEE (reference sequence). CDR3 region: CAVHLIGEKLFF. For the CDR3, the DNA is TGTGCCGTCCATCTTATCGGGGAAAAACTGTTTTTT. The variable domain in full, with the rest retrieved from reference TRBV5-4 and TRBJ1-4, is ETGVTQSPTHLIKTRGQQVTLRCSSQSGHNTVSWYQQALGQGPQFIFQYYREEENGRGNFPPRFSGLQFPNYSSELNVNALELDDSALYLCAVHLIGEKLFFGSGTQLSVL.

The chain's CDR3 is CAWKGLTNTGELFF. The CDR3 DNA follows: TGTGCCTGGAAGGGACTAACTAACACCGGGGAGCTGTTTTTT. V is TRBV30 and J is TRBJ2-2; 7 nucleotides line up with TRBD2. The CDR3 loop spans 14 amino acids. Germline V lookup: CDR1 GTSNPN, CDR2 SVGIG (reference sequence). Losses at the gene ends were 4 bases for V and 2 bases for J; bases not matched to a gene: 4.

The V gene is TRBV5-1, the J gene TRBJ2-5; 9 positions match TRBD1. Germline V CDR1 and CDR2: SGHRS, YFSETQ. Trimming removed 1 base from V and 4 bases from J; junction bases left unmatched: 8. The CDR3 length is 16 residues. CDR3 region: CASSLRLGQGLETQYF. The CDR3 nucleotides read TGCGCCAGCAGCTTGCGGCTCGGACAGGGGTTAGAGACCCAGTACTTC.

The chain carries TRBV30 and TRBJ1-1; D unclear. V shed 3 bases and J shed 1 base, with 15 bases lying between them. CDR1 GTSNPN and CDR2 SVGIG come from the germline V gene (reference sequence). The CDR3 runs 15 residues. The CDR3 region is CAWRSDSYANTEAFF. The CDR3 DNA reads as TGTGCCTGGAGAAGTGATTCCTACGCGAACACTGAAGCTTTCTTT.

The chain joins TRBV2 to TRBJ1-1; possible D gene TRBD1, 6 bases. CDR3 size: 13 residues. The germline gives CDR1 SNHLY, CDR2 FYNNEI. V lost 3 bases and J 4 bases, leaving 9 bases between the germline ends. The CDR3 coding sequence is TGTGCCAGCAGTGATACAGGGACCACTGAAGCTTTCTTT. Translated: CASSDTGTTEAFF.

This chain joins TRBV5-1 and TRBJ2-1, with 11 nucleotides matching TRBD2. Germline CDR1 is SGHRS and CDR2 is YFSETQ. This CDR3 spans 18 amino acids. V shed 0 bases, J shed 4 bases, and the junction held 9 bases outside the gene matches. In DNA, the CDR3 is TGCGCCAGCAGCTTGGCGGGTAGCGGGGGGGCCGTTTACAATGAGCAGTTCTTC. It is translated as CASSLAGSGGAVYNEQFF.

The genes are TRBV5-1 and TRBJ1-4; D may be TRBD1 (6 bases). The CDR3 is 15 residues long. Trimming stripped 0 bases from V and 8 bases from J, with 14 bases between. Germline V gene sequence: CDR1 SGHRS, CDR2 YFSETQ. CDR3: CASSLEGRGAEKLFF. Written as DNA, the CDR3 is TGCGCCAGCAGCTTGGAGGGCAGGGGAGCGGAAAAACTGTTTTTT.

The rearrangement joins TRBV6-1 to TRBJ2-1; TRBD1 matches at 7 bases. Trimming at V came to 3 bases and at J to 5 bases, leaving 13 bases not matched to a gene. CDR3 length equals 17 residues. The germline V gene has CDR1 MNHNS and CDR2 SASEGT. CDR3 region: CASSEPLTGKGHNEQFF. As DNA, the CDR3 is TGTGCCAGCAGTGAGCCCTTGACAGGGAAGGGACACAATGAGCAGTTCTTC.

This chain connects TRBV7-2 to TRBJ2-3; TRBD2 agrees at 13 bases. Germline V lookup: CDR1 SGHTA, CDR2 FQGNSA. V gave up 6 bases and J gave up 1 base; unmatched junction bases: 10. This CDR3 spans 18 amino acids. CDR3 DNA: TGTGCCAGCAGAGATGGGACTAGCGGGGTGTGGGGCACAGATACGCAGTATTTT. This translates into CASRDGTSGVWGTDTQYF.

J is TRBJ2-1 and V is TRBV2; tentatively, D is TRBD1 (5 bases). Trimming cost V 8 bases and J 0 bases, with 17 bases left between them. The CDR3 totals 16 residues. Germline lookup yields CDR1 SNHLY and CDR2 FYNNEI. CDR3 in amino acids: CASRSSGPSSYNEQFF. In DNA, the CDR3 is TGTGCCAGCCGGAGTTCAGGGCCGAGCTCCTACAATGAGCAGTTCTTC.

V is TRBV4-1 and J is TRBJ2-5; tentatively, D is TRBD2 (5 bases). V lost 2 bases and J 5 bases, leaving 9 bases between the germline ends. The CDR3 has 13 amino acids. CDR1 MGHRA and CDR2 YSYEKL come from the germline V gene. CDR3 amino acids: CASSQFRGETQYF. CDR3 DNA: TGCGCCAGCAGCCAATTCCGAGGGGAGACCCAGTACTTC.

This clone was observed a handful of times. Germline and junction disagree at one end, which may indicate a read error. V is TRBV29-1 and J is TRBJ2-7, with TRBD2 as a possible D gene (5 bases). Germline V gene lookup returns CDR1 SQVTM and CDR2 ANQGSEA. This CDR3 contains 8 residues. CDR3 coding DNA: TGCAGCGTTGGGGCGGGCCTCTTC. Protein sequence: CSVGAGLF.

On this clone: Sequence at one end of the junction differs from germline and may be a read error. The chain recombines TRBV29-1 with TRBJ1-2; tentative D call: TRBD1 (6 bases). This CDR3 comprises 12 residues. CDR1 SQVTM and CDR2 ANQGSEA come from the germline V gene. The CDR3 reads CSGGQRNYGHTF. Here the CDR3 DNA reads TGCAGCGGAGGACAGCGGAACTATGGCCACACCTTC.

The chain combines TRBV7-2 with TRBJ2-7; D unclear. The CDR3 sequence is 14 residues long. Between the trimmed V and J ends, which lost 3 bases and 3 bases, there was a span of 12 bases. The germline gives CDR1 SGHTA, CDR2 FQGNSA. CDR3: CASSLLQTHYEQYF. The CDR3 region has the DNA TGTGCCAGCAGCTTGTTACAAACCCACTACGAGCAGTACTTC. Drawing the rest from reference TRBV7-2 and TRBJ2-7, the complete variable domain is GAGVSQSPSNKVTEKGKDVELRCDPISGHTALYWYRQSLGQGLEFLIYFQGNSAPDKSGLPSDRFSAERTGGSVSTLTIQRTQQEDSAVYLCASSLLQTHYEQYFGPGTRLTVT.

This clone has only one observation. This chain connects TRBV9 to TRBJ2-4; 7 positions match TRBD1. CDR1 is SGDLS and CDR2 is YYNGEE in the germline V gene. CDR3 size: 16 residues. After removal of 7 bases from V and 5 bases from J, the junction contained 15 bases not matched to a gene. CDR3 in amino acids: CASSAGTAGVENIQYF. The DNA for the CDR3 is TGTGCCAGCTCAGCCGGGACAGCAGGGGTCGAAAACATTCAGTACTTC.

The rearrangement joins TRBV29-1 to TRBJ2-5; D is unclear. Trimming left V 6 bases short and J 1 base short, with 12 bases between. This CDR3 contains 13 residues. The germline CDR1 and CDR2 sequences are SQVTM and ANQGSEA. CDR3 sequence (DNA): TGCAGCGTGCGTAAAACTGTCCAAGAGACCCAGTACTTC. Amino acid sequence: CSVRKTVQETQYF.

The chain has TRBV19 and TRBJ2-2; D not certain. The CDR3 length is 15 residues. Germline V lookup: CDR1 LNHDA, CDR2 SQIVND (reference sequence). V dropped 1 base and J dropped 1 base, with 7 bases sitting between them. CDR3 sequence: CASSIAGLNTGELFF. CDR3 sequence (DNA): TGTGCCAGTAGTATAGCAGGTCTGAACACCGGGGAGCTGTTTTTT. The whole variable domain, filled in from reference TRBV19 and TRBJ2-2, reads DGGITQSPKYLFRKEGQNVTLSCEQNLNHDAMYWYRQDPGQGLRLIYYSQIVNDFQKGDIAEGYSVSREKKESFPLTVTSAQKNPTAFYLCASSIAGLNTGELFFGEGSRLTVL.

The chain is built from TRBV5-1 and TRBJ2-7; TRBD1 agrees at 9 bases. This CDR3 comprises 15 residues. Unmatched junction bases numbered 10, after V lost 4 bases and J lost 5 bases. Germline V CDR1 and CDR2: SGHRS, YFSETQ. This chain's CDR3 is CASSPRRDRVNEQYF. The DNA for the CDR3 is TGCGCCAGCAGCCCACGAAGGGACAGGGTCAACGAGCAGTACTTC.

The table lists this clone with a count of one. This chain connects TRBV19 to TRBJ1-4, with D uncertain. V was trimmed by 0 bases and J by 5 bases, leaving 7 bases between them. This CDR3 is built from 14 residues. CDR1 and CDR2 from the germline V gene are LNHDA and SQIVND (reference sequence). DNA for the CDR3: TGTGCCAGTAGTATAGACAAGGAGAATGAAAAACTGTTTTTT. Its translation is CASSIDKENEKLFF.

The chain combines TRBV5-1 with TRBJ2-1; 10 bases line up with TRBD2. The CDR3 has 14 residues. Germline V gives CDR1 SGHRS, CDR2 YFSETQ. V was clipped by 3 bases and J by 7 bases; unmatched bases: 4. The CDR3 loop reads CASSYPSGGNEQFF. The CDR3 coding sequence is TGCGCCAGCAGCTATCCTAGCGGGGGTAATGAGCAGTTCTTC.

The count of this clone is one. The genes are TRBV29-1 and TRBJ2-7; D might be TRBD2 (6 bases). Germline assignment: CDR1 SQVTM and CDR2 ANQGSEA. V lost 6 bases and J lost 0, with 15 bases in between. This CDR3 has 14 amino acids. DNA for the CDR3: TGCAGCGTCCTTAGCGGAGCGAGCTCCTACGAGCAGTACTTC. As protein: CSVLSGASSYEQYF.

V is TRBV19 and J is TRBJ1-1; possibly TRBD1 for D (5 bases). The CDR3 runs to 13 residues. Germline V lookup: CDR1 LNHDA, CDR2 SQIVND (reference sequence). V lost 5 bases to trimming and J lost 6 bases, with 13 bases between them. CDR3 sequence reads: CASSVNRRAEAFF. Here the CDR3 DNA reads TGTGCCAGTAGTGTCAACAGGCGTGCTGAAGCTTTCTTT.

The V call is TRBV2, the J call TRBJ1-3; TRBD1 is a possible D gene (5 bases). The germline V gene has CDR1 SNHLY and CDR2 FYNNEI. Trimming took 1 base from V and 7 from J, leaving 11 bases between them. The CDR3 totals 14 residues. The DNA for the CDR3 is TGTGCCAGCAGTGAAGGCGGGGCGGCGAACACCATATATTTT. Translated: CASSEGGAANTIYF.